A selection of T cell receptor beta chains follows, all from one sample in a study of blood T cell repertoires in COVID-19. TCRdb keeps only in-frame clones here, not all; method: immunoSEQ multiplex PCR. In the table there are under 200,000 clones, approximately 80% of which are singletons. What was sequenced was PBMCs or T cells enriched from blood (not recorded which). These receptors were collected from a woman aged 55-70 years who had recovered from COVID-19. CDR3s leave out the opening cysteine and the closing phenylalanine or tryptophan. Each record gives: V gene, clone size, J gene, CDR3 protein. Part of the rows lack a size; the others show once, few, many or a class for expanded clones.

>TRBV19|-|TRBJ2-7
ARGTGQPSYEQY
>TRBV6-5|-|TRBJ2-3
ASSLVDTQY
>TRBV7-8|-|TRBJ1-5
ASSLVSGWENSNQPQH
>TRBV5-1|-|TRBJ2-5
ASSLRGDGETQY
>TRBV5-1|-|TRBJ2-7
ASRETDYEQY
>TRBV25-1|-|TRBJ2-3
ASSESGSTDTQY
>TRBV4-1|-|TRBJ2-6
ASSQEEGKSSGANVLT
>TRBV10-3|-|TRBJ2-7
AISDRQGGHEQY
>TRBV29-1|-|TRBJ2-2
SVEGLAGLNTGELF
>TRBV19|-|TRBJ1-1
ASWDRGSPLNTRGAAF
>TRBV24-1|-|TRBJ2-3
ATSGRTGGPSTQY
>TRBV5-6|-|TRBJ2-1
ASSALTYNEQF
>TRBV18|-|TRBJ1-2
ASSPRDRDYGYT
>TRBV11-2|once|TRBJ1-5
ASSLGGANYQPQH
>TRBV5-6|-|TRBJ2-4
ASSARQGPIQY
>TRBV27|-|TRBJ1-6
ASRSTGDYLNSPLH
>TRBV2|-|TRBJ1-5
ASSGTGALYSNQPQH
>TRBV18|few|TRBJ2-7
ASSPEAVSYEQY
>TRBV11-2|-|TRBJ1-2
ASSNSGQTYGYT
>TRBV28|-|TRBJ1-4
ASNLQGWGEKLF
>TRBV5-1|-|TRBJ2-5
ASSPESAEETQY
>TRBV18|-|TRBJ1-1
ASSPDKGEAF
>TRBV12-3/TRBV12-4|once|TRBJ2-3
ASSFRYGDTQY
>TRBV3-1/TRBV3-2|-|TRBJ1-2
ASSQSGLGYT
>TRBV2|few|TRBJ1-3
ASSDRVSNGNTIY
>TRBV18|-|TRBJ2-5
ASSPAGGSQETQY
>TRBV7-2|once|TRBJ1-2
ASSPSGVNYGYT
>TRBV6-5|-|TRBJ1-1
ASSYRPRGSTEAF
>TRBV19|few|TRBJ2-3
ASRGQGQGTDTQY
>TRBV2|few|TRBJ1-1
ASRIGPGTEAF
>TRBV5-1|-|TRBJ1-3
ASSLSRVVDGNTIY
>TRBV25-1|few|TRBJ2-6
ASSGQGNVNVLT
>TRBV5-4|-|TRBJ2-5
ASSLGTSEQETQY
>TRBV6-5|-|TRBJ2-3
ASRGGRGAQDTQY
>TRBV27|-|TRBJ1-2
ASSSPTRGNYGYT
>TRBV30|-|TRBJ1-6
AWSRGGTDNSPLH
>TRBV2|-|TRBJ2-5
ASSRAGGGVETQY
>TRBV11-2|-|TRBJ1-2
ASSPTQGAGYT
>TRBV19|-|TRBJ2-7
ASSNPGRVEQY
>TRBV29-1|-|TRBJ2-5
SVDGGAKETQY
>TRBV4-1|-|TRBJ1-6
ASSQEAGLFSALH
>TRBV9|-|TRBJ2-1
ASSHPASGRNNEQF
>TRBV15|few|TRBJ1-2
ATRHVKDRGDYGYT
>TRBV5-6|-|TRBJ2-7
ASSHLRGGTSYEQY
>TRBV19|-|TRBJ2-2
ASEARTRFTGELF
>TRBV7-2|-|TRBJ1-1
ASSSLPGLMNTEAF
>TRBV13|-|TRBJ2-3
ASSDRGTSGTDTQY
>TRBV6-5|-|TRBJ2-5
ASSSHPTSARETQY
>TRBV2|-|TRBJ1-4
ASSEQATNEKLF
>TRBV20-1|-|TRBJ2-3
SARDGGTQY
>TRBV5-6|-|TRBJ1-2
ASSLGGTGINYGYT
>TRBV11-2|-|TRBJ2-5
ASSYWTVQETQY
>TRBV7-3|few|TRBJ2-1
ASSLNPGDNNEQF
>TRBV7-9|-|TRBJ1-5
ASSPDLGQGGNSNQPQH
>TRBV5-6|few|TRBJ1-2
ASSWGTGAGGYGYT
>TRBV5-4|-|TRBJ1-2
ASSGDRAFGGYT